Sequencing of this T cell receptor beta chain was carried out in a study of regulatory T cells in long-lasting Graves disease. Time point here: persistent/refractory GD, antithyroid drugs over 5 years with positive TRAb. PBMCs were the source of the RNA used for TCR sequencing. Arm-PCR with iRepertoire HTBI primers amplified the CDR3 regions for these TCR beta libraries. TCRdb re-called the multiplex PCR reads through MiXCR, storing one row per CDR3 protein. The sample comprises 360,000 or so distinct CDR3 sequences, roughly 25% of which are singletons, and around 30% rests with the top ten. The CDR3 is 11 residues long. V lost 10 bases and J lost 4, with 8 bases in between.

This chain connects TRBV12-3 or TRBV12-4 to TRBJ2-1, with a possible D match to TRBD2 (5 bases). The sample here was peripheral blood mononuclear cells (PBMCs), taken when the disease was refractory, from a patient treated with antithyroid drugs. This clonotype originated in a woman in her forties with Graves disease. CDR3 coding DNA: TGTGCCACACTAGGATACAATGAGCAGTTCTTC. Protein product: CATLGYNEQFF.